This TCR beta chain was identified in a study of T cells in Graves' hyperthyroidism and ophthalmopathy. It was considered stable Graves' hyperthyroidism when ophthalmopathy did not progress within 18 months. Hyperthyroidism, newly diagnosed and lasting under 2 months, affected patients aged 18 to 65. General observations from the study: Most clonotypes expanded in thyroid above 0.001 were likewise present in blood.

Trimming pared 4 bases from V and 7 bases from J, leaving 19 bases between. The CDR3 is 15 amino acids. CDR1 SGHVS and CDR2 FNYEAQ come from the germline V gene. From RNA transcripts, TCR beta CDR3 regions were amplified. Researchers ran a first-round RT-PCR on the TCR CDR3 using the HTBI primer set. TCRdb re-called the multiplex PCR reads through MiXCR, storing one row per CDR3 protein. The sample holds about 840,000 distinct CDR3 sequences, roughly 40% seen once. With respect to this clonotype: The antigen remains undetermined.

This chain uses TRBV7-6 with TRBJ1-1; tentatively, D is TRBD1 (6 bases). The sequencing sample was made of blood. This TCR derives from a man aged 18 to 29 with Graves' hyperthyroidism. CDR3 protein: CASSSYTSGAGEAFF. CDR3 DNA: TGTGCCAGCAGCTCATACACGTCGGGGGCCGGTGAAGCTTTCTTT.